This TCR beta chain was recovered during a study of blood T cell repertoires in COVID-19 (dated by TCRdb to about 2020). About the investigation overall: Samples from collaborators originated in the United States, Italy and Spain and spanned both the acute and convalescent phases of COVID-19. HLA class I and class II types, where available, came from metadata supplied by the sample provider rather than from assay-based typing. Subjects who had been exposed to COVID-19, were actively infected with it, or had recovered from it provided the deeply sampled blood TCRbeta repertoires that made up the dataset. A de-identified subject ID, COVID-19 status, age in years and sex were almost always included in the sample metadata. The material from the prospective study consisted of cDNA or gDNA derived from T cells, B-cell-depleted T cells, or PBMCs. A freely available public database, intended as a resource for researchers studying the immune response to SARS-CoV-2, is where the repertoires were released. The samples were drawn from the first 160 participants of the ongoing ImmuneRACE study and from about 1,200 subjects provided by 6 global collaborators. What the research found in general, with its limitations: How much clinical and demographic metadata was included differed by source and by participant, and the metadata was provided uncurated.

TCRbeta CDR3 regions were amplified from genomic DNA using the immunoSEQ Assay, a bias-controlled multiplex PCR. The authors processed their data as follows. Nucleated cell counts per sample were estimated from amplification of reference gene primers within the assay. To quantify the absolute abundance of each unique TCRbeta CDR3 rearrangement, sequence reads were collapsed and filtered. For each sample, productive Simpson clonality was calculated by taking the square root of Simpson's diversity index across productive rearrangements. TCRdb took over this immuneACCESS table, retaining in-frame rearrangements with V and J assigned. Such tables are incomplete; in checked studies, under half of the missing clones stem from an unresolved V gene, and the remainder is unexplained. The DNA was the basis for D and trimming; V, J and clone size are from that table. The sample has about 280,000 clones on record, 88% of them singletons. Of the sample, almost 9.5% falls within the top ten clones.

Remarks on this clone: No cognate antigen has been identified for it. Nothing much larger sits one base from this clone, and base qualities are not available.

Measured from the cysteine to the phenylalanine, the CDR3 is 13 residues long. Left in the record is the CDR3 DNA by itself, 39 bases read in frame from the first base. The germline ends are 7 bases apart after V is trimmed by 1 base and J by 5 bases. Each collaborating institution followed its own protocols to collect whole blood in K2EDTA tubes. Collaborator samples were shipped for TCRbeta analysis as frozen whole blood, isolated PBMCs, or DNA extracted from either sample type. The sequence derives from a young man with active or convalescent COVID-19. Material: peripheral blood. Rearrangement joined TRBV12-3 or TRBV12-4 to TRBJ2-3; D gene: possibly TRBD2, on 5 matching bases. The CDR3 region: CASSLGTLDTQYF. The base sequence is TGTGCCAGCAGTTTAGGGACTTTAGATACGCAGTATTTT.